This is a list of T cell receptor beta chains from one sample in a study of a mutant IDH1 vaccine in newly diagnosed glioma. TCRdb's table, derived via immunoSEQ multiplex PCR, lists solely in-frame clones and lacks some. The sample holds 35,000 to 50,000 clones, around 83% seen once. The antigens for these receptors are not known. The sequenced sample was PBMCs, obtained from a glioma patient whose treatment included an IDH1 peptide vaccine. The receptors were gathered from a woman aged 45 to 65 with glioma. Each CDR3 is given without its conserved first and last residue. The order of the fields is V gene, D gene, CDR3 protein. The D gene is left open where the match is weak.

>TRBV5-1|NA
ASRDYPYTQETQY
>TRBV7-8|NA
ASSWVNQPQH
>TRBV5-4|TRBD1
ASSRQPGRGRGGYGYT
>TRBV5-1|TRBD1
ASSPQGGNTEAF
>TRBV9|NA
ASGSGVSGTDTQY
>TRBV20-1|TRBD1
SATEGAAF
>TRBV7-8|NA
ASSLEGGAVGSPLH
>TRBV27|NA
ASRPAPHTEAF
>TRBV9|TRBD1
ASSAGTVSYEQY
>TRBV5-5|NA
ASSLDLGEQY
>TRBV7-9|NA
ASTPYRGNTIY
>TRBV15|NA
ATSRDRQTEGYT
>TRBV7-9|NA
ASNAGTTEAF